The clone carrying this TCR beta chain was seen a few times. Antigen specificity is unknown. The assay was immunoSEQ multiplex PCR, and TCRdb's table has in-frame clones only and misses some. The top ten clones hold more than 6% of a sample with under 95,000 clones, approximately 86% of them seen once. This CDR3 is built from 16 residues. After removal of 4 bases from V and 3 bases from J, the junction contained 7 bases not matched to a gene. Germline V gives CDR1 SGHNT, CDR2 YYREEE (reference sequence). This sample was included in a study of T cell responses to AZD1222 COVID-19 vaccine. Background on the study: Whether given at about 4 or about 12 weeks, second doses were pooled. Findings and caveats of the study: The span of vaccine-associated CD4 TCRs extended across spike, with dominance at 160-218 and 743-854. A mostly white British donor set with more females was recruited, and clonal diversity was possibly underestimated.

The chain joins TRBV5-4 to TRBJ2-3, with TRBD2 matching over 11 bases. Source: peripheral blood, taken on day 0 of AZD1222 vaccination. The clonotype comes from an adult in good health. Written as DNA, the CDR3 is TGTGCCAGCAGCCCCATTAGCGGGAGGGGTACAGATACGCAGTATTTT. It is translated as CASSPISGRGTDTQYF.